This T cell receptor (beta chain) comes out of a study of vaccination and CD4 T cells after COVID-19. Study details: The post-COVID samples were taken a median roughly 98 days after diagnosis, anywhere from 35 to 161. Sampling that followed vaccination took place a median approximately 70 days after dose two, within a range of 14 to 241. Notes on the study in general: Post-infection sampling omitted early timepoints and covered relatively few convalescent patients.

The assay that was used to sequence DNA from cultured CD4+ T cells was the Oncomine TCR Beta short-read assay. Each CDR3 protein gets one entry after TCRdb re-called the PCR reads with MiXCR. The repertoire has about 15,000 distinct CDR3 sequences, less than 55% of them found once; the top ten carry more than 12%. Stated treatment: approximately 10-day PBMC culture with coronavirus spike peptide pools or control peptides (ViraFEST assay). These CD4+ T cells came from roughly nine-day cultures by negative selection. This clonotype has more than one count but fewer than ten. Antigen: not known. The V end lost 2 bases, the J end lost 9 bases, and 23 bases lay between the germline ends. CDR3 length equals 18 residues. Germline V gene data show CDR1 as MNHEY and CDR2 as SMNVEV (reference sequence).

This receptor was taken from a human donor who had recovered from COVID-19. Sequencing input: CD4+ T cells from blood, cultured in vitro. The chain carries TRBV27 and TRBJ1-6; possibly TRBD1 for D (6 bases). Here the CDR3 DNA reads TGTGCCAGCAGTTTACGCATTGGAGGGCAGGGGAAGATTTCACCCCTCCACTTT. It translates to CASSLRIGGQGKISPLHF.